This T cell receptor beta chain was recorded in a study of molecular identifiers for immune sequencing clone quantification. Study-level information: For replicates, RNA isolated from 20,000 or 100,000 naive CD8 cells was divided into five portions, of which four were sequenced.

This clonotype came up many times. TCRdb recomputed calls from the PCR reads with MiXCR, one row per CDR3 protein. The table shows 50,000 to 65,000 distinct CDR3 sequences, with roughly 24% occurring only once. Germline CDR1 reads SQVTM; CDR2 reads ANQGSEA. Trimming left V 0 bases short and J 2 bases short, with 16 bases between. The CDR3 spans 16 residues. The source is a human donor in good health. Some libraries in this study had Jurkat cell RNA spiked in. Sequencing was performed on naive CD8+ T cells from blood, with Jurkat cell RNA spiked in. Subset here: FACS-sorted CD8+CD4-CCR7+CD45RA+ naive T cells. The chain is built from TRBV29-1 and TRBJ2-5; D is possibly TRBD1 or TRBD2 (5 bases each). CDR3 sequence (DNA): TGCAGCGTTGAAGAGGAGAGAGGGACCGAACAAGAGACCCAGTACTTC. This codes for CSVEEERGTEQETQYF.